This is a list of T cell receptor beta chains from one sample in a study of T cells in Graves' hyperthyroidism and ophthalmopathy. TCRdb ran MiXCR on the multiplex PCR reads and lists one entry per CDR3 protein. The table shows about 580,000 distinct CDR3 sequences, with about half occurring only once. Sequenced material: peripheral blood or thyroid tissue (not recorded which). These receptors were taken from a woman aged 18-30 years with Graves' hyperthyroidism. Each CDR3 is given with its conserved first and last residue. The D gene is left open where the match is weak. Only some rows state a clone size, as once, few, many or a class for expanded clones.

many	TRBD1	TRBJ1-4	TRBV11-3	TGTGCCAGCAGCCACCCGGGACAGGAGGAAAAACTGTTTTTT	CASSHPGQEEKLFF
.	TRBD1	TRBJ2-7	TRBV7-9	TGTGCCAGCAGCTCCAGGGAGGGGACAGGGCTCTCCTACGAGCAGTACTTC	CASSSREGTGLSYEQYF
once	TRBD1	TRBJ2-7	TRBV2	TGTGCCAGCAGTAAGGACAGGGGTAACTACGAGCAGTACTTC	CASSKDRGNYEQYF
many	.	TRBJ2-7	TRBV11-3	TGTGCCAGCCAAAGTGTCTCCTACGAGCAGTACTTC	CASQSVSYEQYF
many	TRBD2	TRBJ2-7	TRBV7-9	TGTGTAGTTGGCGAGCGGGAGGTCTCCTACGAGCAGTACTTC	CVVGEREVSYEQYF
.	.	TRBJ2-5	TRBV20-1	TGCAGTGCTACCCCCGGGACCGTCAAAGAGACCCAGTACTTC	CSATPGTVKETQYF
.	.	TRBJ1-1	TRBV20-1	TGCAGTGCTAGAGATTTCAAGGAGAGCACTGAAGCTTTCTTT	CSARDFKESTEAFF
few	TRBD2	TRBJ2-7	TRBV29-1	TGCAGCCTAAGACTAGCGGGAGGGGCTTACGAGCAGTACTTC	CSLRLAGGAYEQYF
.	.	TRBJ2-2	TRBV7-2	TGTGCCAGCAGCTTAGAAGCTGGGGGCGGGGAGCTGTTTTTT	CASSLEAGGGELFF
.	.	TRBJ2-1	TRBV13	TGTGCCAGCAGAGTAGGTGGGGTAACATACAATGAGCAGTTCTTC	CASRVGGVTYNEQFF
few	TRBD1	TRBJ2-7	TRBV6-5	TGTGCCAGCAGTCGTAATATTTTACAGGGGGCCTACGAGCAGTACTTC	CASSRNILQGAYEQYF
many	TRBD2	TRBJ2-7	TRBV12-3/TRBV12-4	TGTGCCAGCAGTTTACTAGCGGGATACTACGAGCAGTACTTC	CASSLLAGYYEQYF
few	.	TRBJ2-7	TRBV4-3	TGCGCCAGCAGCCAAAAAGGGGGTTACGAGCAGTACTTC	CASSQKGGYEQYF
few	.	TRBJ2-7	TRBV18	TGTGCCAGCTCACCATTGCAGGGTAGTTACGAGCAGTACTTC	CASSPLQGSYEQYF
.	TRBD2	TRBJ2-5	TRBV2	TGTGCCAGCAGGGGAGGGTATGAGACCCAGTACTTC	CASRGGYETQYF
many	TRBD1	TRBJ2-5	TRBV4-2	TGTGCCAGCAGCCAAGAAGGGACAGGGGCGAGGGAGACCCAGTACTTC	CASSQEGTGARETQYF
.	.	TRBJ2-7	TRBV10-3	TGTGCCATCAGCGCACAGGGCTACGAGCAGTACTTC	CAISAQGYEQYF
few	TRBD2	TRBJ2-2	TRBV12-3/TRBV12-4	TGTGCCAGCGGGCTAGCGGGAGAGTACACCGGGGAGCTGTTTTTT	CASGLAGEYTGELFF
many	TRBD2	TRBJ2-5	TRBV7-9	TGTGCCAGCAGCTTAAAAAAACTAGCGAACCAAGAGACCCAGTACTTC	CASSLKKLANQETQYF
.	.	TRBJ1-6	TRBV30	TGTGCCTGGGGTCCCCTCGGACTGCATAATTCACCCCTCCACTTT	CAWGPLGLHNSPLHF
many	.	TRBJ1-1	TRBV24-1	TGTGCCACCAGTGATTACTGGGGCACTGAAGCTTTCTTT	CATSDYWGTEAFF
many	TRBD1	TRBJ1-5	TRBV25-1	TGTGCCAGCAGTGCCGGGACAGGCCACAATCAGCCCCAGCATTTT	CASSAGTGHNQPQHF
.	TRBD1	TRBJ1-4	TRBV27	TGTGCCAGCATCGACAGGGAAGGGAAACTGTTTTTT	CASIDREGKLFF
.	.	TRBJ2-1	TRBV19	TGTGCCAGTACCTGGAGCCGGGGGTCAAATGAGCAGTTCTTC	CASTWSRGSNEQFF
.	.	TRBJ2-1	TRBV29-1	TGCAGCGTTGAAACTAGATTGTTTGAGCAGTTCTTC	CSVETRLFEQFF
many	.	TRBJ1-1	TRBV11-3	TGTGCCAGCAGCCCCCCGGACAGAATGAACACTGAAGCTTTCTTT	CASSPPDRMNTEAFF
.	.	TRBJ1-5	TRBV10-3	TGTGCCATCAGTGACCTCCAAGAGACCCAGCATTTT	CAISDLQETQHF
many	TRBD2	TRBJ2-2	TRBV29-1	TGCAGCGTTGAGAAGGCGGGAGGGCCGGGGGGGGAGCTGTTTTTT	CSVEKAGGPGGELFF
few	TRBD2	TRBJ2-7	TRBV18	TGTGCCAGCTCACCGGGGACTACAGCCGACTACGAGCAGTACTTC	CASSPGTTADYEQYF
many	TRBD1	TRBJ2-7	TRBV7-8	TGTGCCAGCAGCTCGACGGGACAGGGTTACGAGCAGTACTTC	CASSSTGQGYEQYF
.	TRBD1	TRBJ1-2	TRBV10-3	TGTGCCACCACCGGGACAGGAATTAACTATGGCTACACCTTC	CATTGTGINYGYTF